These 30 T cell receptor beta chains were sequenced from one sample in a study of blood T cell repertoires in COVID-19 (dated by TCRdb to between 2020 and 2021). Receptor libraries were prepared by the immunoSEQ multiplex PCR assay. Held by TCRdb, this immuneACCESS table contains in-frame sequences only and omits some clones. Under half of the omission traces to an unresolved V gene where checked; the cause of the rest is unknown. Recorded for this sample are fewer than 650,000 clones; roughly nine tenths of them occurred a single time. The ten largest account for less than 9% of the sample. Input material: peripheral blood. The origin of the receptors is a woman in her forties or fifties with COVID-19, enrolled during active disease.

This clone was observed a single time. The J gene is TRBJ1-2, the V gene TRBV29-1; D remains ambiguous. The length of the CDR3 is 14 residues. V lost 6 bases and J 5 bases, leaving 19 bases between the germline ends. Germline lookup yields CDR1 SQVTM and CDR2 ANQGSEA. The CDR3 reads CSVDDPQKQYGYTF. CDR3 nucleotide sequence: TGCAGCGTCGATGACCCCCAGAAACAGTATGGCTACACCTTC.

The V call is TRBV5-1, the J call TRBJ2-3, with a weak D call TRBD2 (6 bases). CDR3 length: 14 amino acids. V was shortened by 0 bases and J by 1 base, with 6 bases between the two germline ends. Germline V gene sequence: CDR1 SGHRS, CDR2 YFSETQ. The CDR3 is CASSLASGTDTQYF. As DNA, the CDR3 is TGCGCCAGCAGCTTGGCTAGCGGCACAGATACGCAGTATTTT.

This clone has only one observation. The chain has TRBV3-1 (or the pseudogene TRBV3-2) and TRBJ2-7, with 10 bases matching TRBD2. V lost 4 bases and J lost 2; bases outside the gene matches: 5. CDR1 and CDR2 from the germline V gene are LGHDT and YNNKEL (reference sequence). The CDR3 consists of 15 residues. The CDR3 loop reads CASSRGLADTYEQYF. CDR3 sequence (DNA): TGTGCCAGCAGCCGAGGACTAGCGGATACCTACGAGCAGTACTTC.

This clone was picked up one time. The chain has TRBV10-1 and TRBJ2-7, with a possible D match to TRBD1 (6 bases). The CDR3 loop spans 12 amino acids. The V and J ends lost 7 bases and 0 bases respectively, with 7 bases between them. The germline CDR1 and CDR2 sequences are WNHNN and SYGVQD (reference sequence). This CDR3 is CASKDSSYEQYF. CDR3 in DNA: TGCGCCAGCAAGGACAGCTCCTACGAGCAGTACTTC.

As concerns this clone: Other nucleotide sequences in the sample specify the same CDR3. The chain is built from TRBV19 and TRBJ1-5; 9 bases match TRBD1. Germline V gene sequence: CDR1 LNHDA, CDR2 SQIVND (reference sequence). V lost 8 bases, J lost 4 bases, and 3 bases stayed unmatched. CDR3 length: 13 residues. CDR3 nucleotide sequence: TGTGCCAGTGGACAGGGGCTAAATCAGCCCCAGCATTTT. Translating it yields CASGQGLNQPQHF.

The chain uses TRBV28 and TRBJ2-1; 8 nucleotides agree with TRBD1. Trimming removed 5 bases from V and 0 bases from J; junction bases left unmatched: 9. This CDR3 spans 17 amino acids. The V gene's germline CDR1 is MDHEN and CDR2 SYDVKM. The DNA of the CDR3 is TGTGCCAGCAGTCACACAGGGGGAGGTAGCTCCTACAATGAGCAGTTCTTC. Encoded protein: CASSHTGGGSSYNEQFF.

The chain employs TRBV10-3 and TRBJ2-3; 8 positions agree with TRBD2. The CDR3 totals 15 residues. Germline V gene sequence: CDR1 ENHRY, CDR2 SYGVKD. J was trimmed by 1 base and V by 2 bases; bases with no gene match: 2. The CDR3 sequence: CAISETSGGTDTQYF. The CDR3 DNA reads as TGTGCCATCAGTGAGACTAGCGGAGGCACAGATACGCAGTATTTT.

The V gene is TRBV19, the J gene TRBJ2-1; D is perhaps TRBD2 (6 bases). Trimming cost V 5 bases and J 6 bases, with 17 bases left between them. This CDR3 contains 15 residues. CDR1 LNHDA and CDR2 SQIVND come from the germline V gene (reference sequence). CDR3 region: CASSSRDGGTNEQFF. The CDR3 region has the DNA TGTGCCAGTAGTTCCCGGGACGGGGGTACCAATGAGCAGTTCTTC.

The rearrangement links TRBV7-2 to TRBJ2-7; 8 bases are shared with TRBD2. This CDR3 is built from 13 residues. V was pared by 2 bases and J by 5 bases, with 2 bases of the junction left unmatched. Germline lookup yields CDR1 SGHTA and CDR2 FQGNSA. The CDR3 DNA follows: TGTGCCAGCAGCTTAAAAGCGGGGGACGAGCAGTACTTC. Translated, it gives CASSLKAGDEQYF. The variable domain in full, with the rest retrieved from reference TRBV7-2 and TRBJ2-7, is GAGVSQSPSNKVTEKGKDVELRCDPISGHTALYWYRQSLGQGLEFLIYFQGNSAPDKSGLPSDRFSAERTGGSVSTLTIQRTQQEDSAVYLCASSLKAGDEQYFGPGTRLTVT.

CDR3 in amino acids: CAIESTSGKGSRSYNEQFF. The CDR3 nucleotides are TGTGCCATCGAATCTACTAGCGGTAAGGGTTCTCGCTCCTACAATGAGCAGTTCTTC. J is TRBJ2-1 and V is TRBV10-3; TRBD2 agrees at 8 bases. The CDR3 totals 19 residues. Trimming cost V 8 bases and J 0 bases; bases outside gene matches: 18. The germline V gene has CDR1 ENHRY and CDR2 SYGVKD.

The genes are TRBV9 and TRBJ2-1; D ambiguous. The ends were cut back, 2 bases at V and 4 bases at J, with 10 bases in the middle. The CDR3 is 14 amino acids. Per germline, CDR1 SGDLS and CDR2 YYNGEE. This CDR3 is CASSVSPTYNEQFF. The CDR3 DNA reads as TGTGCCAGCAGCGTGAGCCCCACTTACAATGAGCAGTTCTTC.

The chain has TRBV19 and TRBJ2-1, with D hard to call. The CDR3 runs 14 residues. Trimming shortened V by 5 bases and J by 9 bases, and 17 bases separated the two germline ends. Germline V lookup: CDR1 LNHDA, CDR2 SQIVND (reference sequence). The CDR3 is CASSGGSLSGEQFF. Here the CDR3 DNA reads TGTGCCAGTAGTGGCGGCAGCCTAAGTGGTGAGCAGTTCTTC.

The chain links TRBV7-2 to TRBJ2-1, with 9 bases aligning to TRBD1. Germline V CDR1 and CDR2: SGHTA, FQGNSA. The CDR3 runs to 16 residues. Germline trimming cut 6 bases from V and 4 bases from J; bases unmatched to any gene: 10. The CDR3, as DNA: TGTGCCAGCAGGTCTTTCCGGGACAGGGTTTACAATGAGCAGTTCTTC. It yields the protein CASRSFRDRVYNEQFF.

The chain has TRBV19 and TRBJ1-1; tentatively, D is TRBD1 (5 bases). Trimming took 3 bases from V and 5 from J, leaving 16 bases between them. The CDR3 extends over 15 amino acids. In germline, CDR1 is LNHDA, CDR2 SQIVND (reference sequence). The CDR3: CASSMGLRRGTEAFF. CDR3 in DNA: TGTGCCAGTAGTATGGGTTTAAGGAGGGGAACTGAAGCTTTCTTT.

A single count supports this clone. CDR3 loop: CATSPTQGSYDNEQFF. Here the CDR3 DNA reads TGTGCCACCAGCCCTACACAGGGATCCTACGACAATGAGCAGTTCTTC. This sequence joins TRBV24-1 and TRBJ2-1, with a possible D match to TRBD1 (6 bases). Looked up from germline, CDR1 is KGHDR and CDR2 is SFDVKD. V lost 7 bases and J lost 5, with 20 bases in between. The CDR3 is made up of 16 amino acids.

In nucleotides, the CDR3 is TGTGCCAGCAGCCAAGGGCCGAGCACAGATACGCAGTATTTT. Translation: CASSQGPSTDTQYF. The gene calls are TRBV3-1 (or the pseudogene TRBV3-2) and TRBJ2-3; D not certain. The CDR3 consists of 14 residues. V was trimmed by 1 base and J by 0 bases, leaving 5 bases between them. Germline V CDR1 and CDR2: LGHDT, YNNKEL (reference sequence).

V gene TRBV9 combines with J gene TRBJ2-3; 13 bases map to TRBD2. This CDR3 has 15 residues. Per germline, CDR1 SGDLS and CDR2 YYNGEE. With 3 bases clipped from V and 7 bases from J, the junction kept 5 bases outside the gene matches. The CDR3 reads CASSDRLAGGHTQYF. The DNA of the CDR3 is TGTGCCAGCAGCGATCGACTAGCGGGGGGCCATACGCAGTATTTT.

The chain links TRBV18 to TRBJ2-6; TRBD1 might be the D (6 bases). Trimming stripped 3 bases from V and 0 bases from J, with 12 bases between. Germline CDR1 and CDR2: KGHSH and LQKENI. The CDR3 totals 17 residues. The CDR3 protein is CASSPIRDNSGANVLTF. The CDR3 DNA follows: TGTGCCAGCTCACCGATCAGGGACAACTCTGGGGCCAACGTCCTGACTTTC. The full variable domain, completed using reference TRBV18 and TRBJ2-6, is NAGVMQNPRHLVRRRGQEARLRCSPMKGHSHVYWYRQLPEEGLKFMVYLQKENIIDESGMPKERFSAEFPKEGPSILRIQQVVRGDSAAYFCASSPIRDNSGANVLTFGAGSRLTVL.

V gene TRBV10-3 combines with J gene TRBJ1-2; the D is unclear. The CDR3 runs to 14 residues. V gave up 2 bases and J gave up 7 bases, with 14 bases separating them. Germline V gene lookup returns CDR1 ENHRY and CDR2 SYGVKD. The CDR3 DNA reads TGTGCCATCAGTGAGGCTCGGGGATTGGGTGGCTACACCTTC. Residues: CAISEARGLGGYTF.

The chain links TRBV11-2 to TRBJ2-2, with a weak D call TRBD1 (6 bases). With 5 bases removed from V and 7 bases from J, the gap between germline ends came to 17 bases. The CDR3 is made up of 15 amino acids. Germline CDR1 and CDR2: SGHAT and FQNNGV. CDR3 sequence reads: CASSLAEGEGGELFF. DNA for the CDR3: TGTGCCAGCAGCCTCGCCGAGGGGGAAGGCGGGGAGCTGTTTTTT.

V gene TRBV18 combines with J gene TRBJ1-5; D not resolved. With 3 bases removed from V and 9 bases from J, the gap between germline ends came to 12 bases. CDR1 is KGHSH and CDR2 is LQKENI in the germline V gene. The CDR3 loop spans 13 amino acids. CDR3 loop: CASSPDPLGPQHF. The CDR3 nucleotides read TGTGCCAGCTCACCCGACCCCCTAGGGCCCCAGCATTTT.

Remarks on this clone: Mismatch with germline at one junction end may stem from a read error. The chain links TRBV6-5 to TRBJ1-2, with D maybe TRBD1 (5 bases). Germline V gene sequence: CDR1 MNHEY, CDR2 SVGAGI. There are 14 residues in the CDR3. Here the CDR3 reads CASSRDWTNYGYTF. The DNA of the CDR3 is TGTGCCAGCAGTCGAGATTGGACAAACTACGGCTACACCTTC.

The V gene is TRBV23-1, the J gene TRBJ1-1, with 10 bases lining up with TRBD1. TRBV23-1 is flagged as an ORF with uncertain function. Trimming cost V 4 bases and J 4 bases; bases outside gene matches: 6. The CDR3 runs 15 residues. CDR3 DNA sequence: TGCGCCAGCAGTCCCCGGGACAGGGGAAGCACTGAAGCTTTCTTT. This translates into CASSPRDRGSTEAFF.

The rearrangement uses TRBV6-1 and TRBJ1-5; 10 nucleotides agree with TRBD1. The CDR3 covers 17 residues. V gave up 4 bases and J gave up 1 base; unmatched junction bases: 7. Germline V gene sequence: CDR1 MNHNS, CDR2 SASEGT. The CDR3: CASSVRDRGISNQPQHF. The CDR3 nucleotides are TGTGCCAGCAGTGTCCGGGACAGGGGTATCAGCAATCAGCCCCAGCATTTT.

The chain is built from TRBV2 and TRBJ1-2; D is undetermined. CDR3 size: 12 residues. V lost 7 bases and J 3 bases, leaving 9 bases between the germline ends. Germline CDR1 SNHLY, CDR2 FYNNEI. This CDR3 reads CASKGGDYGYTF. In DNA, the CDR3 is TGTGCCAGCAAAGGCGGAGACTATGGCTACACCTTC.

The genes are TRBV6-5 and TRBJ1-5; 7 bases map to TRBD1. CDR1 and CDR2 from the germline V gene are MNHEY and SVGAGI. J gave up 6 bases and V 5 bases, and 4 bases lay outside the gene matches. The CDR3 has 13 residues. CDR3 DNA: TGTGCCAGCAGTCGAGGGGGCGGTCAGCCCCAGCATTTT. This gives the protein CASSRGGGQPQHF.

The chain recombines TRBV5-1 with TRBJ2-5; 8 positions agree with TRBD1. V was pared by 4 bases and J by 2 bases, with 4 bases of the junction left unmatched. Per the germline V gene, CDR1 is SGHRS and CDR2 is YFSETQ. The CDR3 has 14 amino acids. CDR3 coding DNA: TGCGCCAGCAGCCTCGGGACAGGACAAGAGACCCAGTACTTC. Its translation is CASSLGTGQETQYF.

The V call is TRBV3-1 (or the pseudogene TRBV3-2), the J call TRBJ2-7; tentative D call: TRBD2 (5 bases). V lost 2 bases and J 6 bases, leaving 14 bases between the germline ends. Germline values: CDR1 LGHDT, CDR2 YNNKEL (reference sequence). This CDR3 is 14 amino acids long. CDR3 sequence (DNA): TGTGCCAGCAGCCAATCACTAGTCCCTGTCGAGCAGTACTTC. Its translation is CASSQSLVPVEQYF.

The chain is built from TRBV18 and TRBJ2-7; D may be TRBD2 (6 bases). Germline V gives CDR1 KGHSH, CDR2 LQKENI. The CDR3 sequence is 14 residues long. Trimming shortened V by 8 bases and J by 3 bases, and 17 bases separated the two germline ends. The CDR3 DNA follows: TGTGCCAGCGGTAAGGTGGGGGAGGACTACGAGCAGTACTTC. It codes for CASGKVGEDYEQYF.

The rearrangement links TRBV5-5 to TRBJ2-7; TRBD1 is a possible D gene (6 bases). This CDR3 has 15 residues. Per germline, CDR1 SGHKS and CDR2 YYEKEE (reference sequence). V shed 4 bases and J shed 0 bases, with 14 bases lying between them. CDR3 in DNA: TGTGCCAGCAGCCAGGGACACACAAGCTCCTACGAGCAGTACTTC. The encoded protein is CASSQGHTSSYEQYF.